In its sample, the clone carrying this T cell receptor beta chain was seen a few times. Its target is not known. This sample is part of a study of blood T cells in healthy people across ages. Study-wide points: PBMCs left unsorted prevented a conclusive naive versus antigen-experienced comparison.

Together with a sample-barcoded 5' primer, a J-beta primer mix was included in a second PCR lasting roughly 7 to 11 cycles. Tags on each cDNA molecule came from a template-switch adaptor with 12 random nucleotides. Each CDR3 protein gets one entry after TCRdb re-called the 5' RACE reads with MiXCR. The data contain under 1,000,000 distinct CDR3 sequences, 35% to 40% of them singletons. The V and J ends lost 0 bases and 0 bases respectively, with 15 bases between them. Germline CDR1 is DFQATT and CDR2 is SNEGSKA (reference sequence). The CDR3 contains 17 residues. The study recruited healthy Caucasian donors from Russia who were aged about 6 to 95.

The clonotype originates from a man aged 18 to 35 in good health. The V call is TRBV20-1, the J call TRBJ2-1; D not resolved. Material for sequencing was blood. The CDR3 DNA reads TGCAGTGCTAGAGATCACGGTCGTAGTAACTCCTACAATGAGCAGTTCTTC. Its protein is CSARDHGRSNSYNEQFF.